A single sample gave rise to the 10 T cell receptor beta chains below, sequenced in a study of T cell clonotyping in hematopoietic cell transplantation. Clones were read by immunoSEQ multiplex PCR, and TCRdb kept only the in-frame ones, dropping some. Among about 21,000 clones listed, about nine tenths were seen once. Described time point: recipient sample about 28 days before transplant, after cytoreduction. The sample consisted of peripheral blood mononuclear cells, taken before stem cell transplant. Receptors originate from a man between 18 and 35 years old with biphenotypic leukemia. Some clones in this sample may be carry-over from other donors' samples.

The V call is TRBV9, the J call TRBJ1-3; weak D call: TRBD1 (5 bases). The length of the CDR3 is 15 residues. Germline CDR1 reads SGDLS; CDR2 reads YYNGEE. With 3 bases removed from V and 2 bases from J, the gap between germline ends came to 12 bases. In DNA, the CDR3 is TGTGCCAGCAGCGCCGGGGGTAGAGCTGGAAACACCATATATTTT. Translated: CASSAGGRAGNTIYF.

V gene TRBV6-6 combines with J gene TRBJ1-2, with D unclear. The CDR3 runs 13 residues. The V gene lost 5 bases and the J gene lost 5 bases, with 12 bases spanning the gap. Germline V CDR1 and CDR2: MNHNY, SVGAGI (reference sequence). CDR3 coding DNA: TGTGCCAGCAGTGCGACGGAATGGTATGGCTACACCTTC. It specifies CASSATEWYGYTF.

This clone was recorded once. The rearrangement links TRBV5-1 to TRBJ2-3, with D possibly being TRBD1 or TRBD2 (5 bases each). The CDR3 consists of 14 residues. Looked up from germline, CDR1 is SGHRS and CDR2 is YFSETQ. V was trimmed by 0 bases and J by 2 bases, leaving 7 bases between them. The CDR3 spells CASSLAGPTDTQYF. The CDR3 DNA sequence: TGCGCCAGCAGCTTGGCGGGACCCACAGATACGCAGTATTTT.

The chain employs TRBV5-1 and TRBJ1-4, with TRBD1 as a possible D gene (6 bases). Trimming stripped 1 base from V and 3 bases from J, with 10 bases between. CDR1 is SGHRS, CDR2 YFSETQ, per germline. CDR3 length equals 15 residues. The CDR3 DNA follows: TGCGCCAGCAGCTTGACAGGGAATTCTAATGAAAAACTGTTTTTT. Translation gives CASSLTGNSNEKLFF.

The rearrangement links TRBV29-1 to TRBJ1-1; possibly TRBD1 for D (5 bases). The V end was cut by 6 bases, the J end by 4 bases, with 18 bases between. Germline-derived CDR1 and CDR2 are SQVTM and ANQGSEA. The CDR3 runs 14 residues. In DNA form, the CDR3 reads TGCAGCGTCTGGATGAGGACATCCAGCACTGAAGCTTTCTTT. Protein sequence: CSVWMRTSSTEAFF.

This rearrangement joins TRBV27 to TRBJ2-1; D not certain. The germline CDR1 and CDR2 sequences are MNHEY and SMNVEV (reference sequence). CDR3 size: 12 residues. With 8 bases removed from V and 11 bases from J, the gap between germline ends came to 16 bases. The CDR3 sequence is CASARGPSQQFF. The CDR3 DNA reads as TGTGCCAGCGCGCGCGGCCCCTCCCAGCAGTTCTTC.

This rearrangement joins TRBV5-1 to TRBJ1-1; D possibly corresponds to TRBD1 (5 bases). The CDR3 has 13 residues. Between the trimmed V and J ends, which lost 2 bases and 8 bases, there was a span of 13 bases. Germline CDR1 reads SGHRS; CDR2 reads YFSETQ. The CDR3 DNA follows: TGCGCCAGCAGCTTCAGACAGAATCAAGAAGCTTTCTTT. This gives the protein CASSFRQNQEAFF.

The chain recombines TRBV10-2 with TRBJ1-2; D is uncertain. V dropped 3 bases and J dropped 8 bases, with 19 bases sitting between them. Germline-derived CDR1 and CDR2 are WSHSY and SAAADI. CDR3 length: 15 residues. The CDR3 DNA reads TGCGCCAGCAGTGAAGGCGGCAGGCCTGTTGGGGGCTACACCTTC. Translating it yields CASSEGGRPVGGYTF.

Concerning this clone itself: A read error may produce the germline difference seen at one junction end. The V call is TRBV20-1, the J call TRBJ1-2; D is undetermined. The CDR3 totals 9 residues. Germline values: CDR1 DFQATT, CDR2 SNEGSKA (reference sequence). This CDR3 reads CSARGKDAF. The CDR3 bases are TGCAGTGCTAGAGGCAAGGACGCCTTC.

The gene calls are TRBV7-2 and TRBJ2-2; D ambiguous. The CDR3 has 14 residues. Trimming pared 2 bases from V and 6 bases from J, leaving 10 bases between. Germline-derived CDR1 and CDR2 are SGHTA and FQGNSA. The CDR3 region is CASSLRSTPGELFF. The CDR3 bases are TGTGCCAGCAGCTTAAGGTCCACCCCCGGGGAGCTGTTTTTT.